These 14 T cell receptor beta chains were sequenced from one sample in a study of blood T cell repertoires in COVID-19. Generated by immunoSEQ multiplex PCR, the TCRdb table keeps only in-frame clones and is missing some. Among fewer than 250,000 clones listed, around 88% were seen once. Sequencing was performed on peripheral blood. Source of these receptors: a woman at least 80 years old with COVID-19, enrolled during active disease.

The chain carries TRBV7-2 and TRBJ2-2; TRBD1 aligns across 10 bases. V was pared by 5 bases and J by 7 bases, with 7 bases of the junction left unmatched. The CDR3 contains 15 residues. Germline CDR1 is SGHTA and CDR2 is FQGNSA. The CDR3 coding sequence is TGTGCCAGCAGCCTCGACAGGGGGCGGGTCGGGGAGCTGTTTTTT. It specifies CASSLDRGRVGELFF.

The chain combines TRBV18 with TRBJ1-3; 7 bases line up with TRBD1. The CDR3 runs to 18 residues. V lost 8 bases and J lost 3; bases outside the gene matches: 19. CDR1 and CDR2 from the germline V gene are KGHSH and LQKENI. The CDR3 DNA reads as TGTGCCAGCCAACTTACGAGTTTACAGGGGTCCTATGGAAACACCATATATTTT. Translating gives CASQLTSLQGSYGNTIYF.

V and J are TRBV27 and TRBJ1-1; 7 bases are a match to TRBD1. The germline CDR1 and CDR2 sequences are MNHEY and SMNVEV (reference sequence). The CDR3 has 14 residues. V trimming: 6 bases; J trimming: 2 bases; junction bases outside the gene matches: 6. CDR3 sequence: CASRLDRLNTEAFF. In DNA form, the CDR3 reads TGTGCCAGCAGGCTGGACAGGTTAAACACTGAAGCTTTCTTT.

This clone was picked up one time. The V call is TRBV19, the J call TRBJ2-5; TRBD1 matches at 7 bases. J was trimmed by 5 bases and V by 10 bases; bases with no gene match: 13. Germline CDR1 reads LNHDA; CDR2 reads SQIVND (reference sequence). The CDR3 sequence is 14 residues long. This chain's CDR3 is CATSTGWAVETQYF. As DNA, the CDR3 is TGTGCCACTTCGACAGGGTGGGCGGTGGAGACCCAGTACTTC. The whole variable domain, filled in from reference TRBV19 and TRBJ2-5, reads DGGITQSPKYLFRKEGQNVTLSCEQNLNHDAMYWYRQDPGQGLRLIYYSQIVNDFQKGDIAEGYSVSREKKESFPLTVTSAQKNPTAFYLCATSTGWAVETQYFGPGTRLLVL.

The V and J genes are TRBV27 and TRBJ1-2; 7 bases fit TRBD1. Trimming at V came to 2 bases and at J to 5 bases, leaving 5 bases not matched to a gene. The CDR3 sequence is 14 residues long. Germline loops: CDR1 MNHEY, CDR2 SMNVEV (reference sequence). The CDR3 bases are TGTGCCAGCAGTTTACGGGCAGGGGGATATGGCTACACCTTC. It yields the protein CASSLRAGGYGYTF.

This chain connects TRBV24-1 to TRBJ1-5; 9 bases fit TRBD1. Germline V gene sequence: CDR1 KGHDR, CDR2 SFDVKD. The junction had 9 bases not matched to a gene; V was cut back by 9 bases and J by 10 bases. The CDR3 spans 13 residues. CDR3 in DNA: TGTGCCACCCGCGGGGACAGGGTTCGACCCCAGCATTTT. This gives the protein CATRGDRVRPQHF.

The rearrangement links TRBV24-1 to TRBJ1-2, with D possibly TRBD1 on 5 matching bases. With 0 bases removed from V and 2 bases from J, the gap between germline ends came to 12 bases. The CDR3 extends over 16 amino acids. The V gene's germline CDR1 is KGHDR and CDR2 SFDVKD. This CDR3 is CATSDLDRLENYGYTF. DNA of the CDR3: TGTGCCACCAGTGATTTGGACAGACTAGAAAACTATGGCTACACCTTC.

This chain uses TRBV7-2 with TRBJ2-3, with D unclear. Trimming removed 5 bases at V and 0 bases at J, with 3 bases between. The CDR3 extends over 12 amino acids. Germline V gene data show CDR1 as SGHTA and CDR2 as FQGNSA. CDR3 nucleotide sequence: TGTGCCAGCAGCACTAGCACAGATACGCAGTATTTT. It translates to CASSTSTDTQYF.

This chain joins TRBV24-1 and TRBJ1-5, with a tentative D call TRBD1 (6 bases). Germline-derived CDR1 and CDR2 are KGHDR and SFDVKD. CDR3 size: 14 residues. Trimming took off 9 bases at V and 2 bases at J, with 13 bases between the two ends. The CDR3 reads CATGGGLGNQPQHF. CDR3 coding DNA: TGTGCCACCGGGGGGGGGCTAGGCAATCAGCCCCAGCATTTT.

For the CDR3, the DNA is TGCGCCAGCAGCTCCGCGAAACCGGGACTAGCCGCCAATGAGCAGTTCTTC. Translating it yields CASSSAKPGLAANEQFF. V usage is TRBV5-1 and J usage is TRBJ2-1, with 9 bases lining up with TRBD2. The germline V gene encodes CDR1 SGHRS and CDR2 YFSETQ. This CDR3 comprises 17 residues. The V and J ends lost 3 bases and 6 bases, in that order; junction bases with no gene match: 13.

V is TRBV4-1 and J is TRBJ1-5; 8 nucleotides match TRBD1. V lost 2 bases to trimming and J lost 4 bases; unmatched junction nucleotides: 4. Germline V gene sequence: CDR1 MGHRA, CDR2 YSYEKL. This CDR3 is 15 amino acids long. Written as DNA, the CDR3 is TGCGCCAGCAGCCAATCGAGACAGGGGAATCAGCCCCAGCATTTT. As protein: CASSQSRQGNQPQHF.

This chain connects TRBV7-2 to TRBJ2-4, with 10 bases lining up with TRBD2. The germline CDR1 and CDR2 sequences are SGHTA and FQGNSA. The CDR3 consists of 16 residues. Trimming cost V 5 bases and J 2 bases; bases outside gene matches: 6. CDR3 DNA: TGTGCCAGCAGCCGGGCTAGCGGGGGTACCAAAAACATTCAGTACTTC. Translating it yields CASSRASGGTKNIQYF.

The gene calls are TRBV3-1 (or the pseudogene TRBV3-2) and TRBJ1-2, with D perhaps matching TRBD1 (5 bases). The CDR3 is 16 amino acids. Germline lookup yields CDR1 LGHDT and CDR2 YNNKEL (reference sequence). Trimming shortened V by 7 bases and J by 4 bases, and 22 bases separated the two germline ends. Here the CDR3 DNA reads TGTGCCAGCACAGCGGGCCAGGGAACCACCTCCTATGGCTACACCTTC. It encodes CASTAGQGTTSYGYTF.

This CDR3 is CASSFGHLSYEQYF. Written as DNA, the CDR3 is TGTGCCAGCAGCTTCGGACACCTCTCCTACGAGCAGTACTTC. The chain links TRBV5-5 to TRBJ2-7; possibly TRBD1 for D (5 bases). The ends were cut back, 2 bases at V and 0 bases at J, with 9 bases in the middle. CDR1 and CDR2 (germline): SGHKS, YYEKEE (reference sequence). This CDR3 comprises 14 residues. Based on the CDR3 plus reference TRBV5-5 and TRBJ2-7, the full variable domain is DAGVTQSPTHLIKTRGQQVTLRCSPISGHKSVSWYQQVLGQGPQFIFQYYEKEERGRGNFPDRFSARQFPNYSSELNVNALLLGDSALYLCASSFGHLSYEQYFGPGTRLTVT.